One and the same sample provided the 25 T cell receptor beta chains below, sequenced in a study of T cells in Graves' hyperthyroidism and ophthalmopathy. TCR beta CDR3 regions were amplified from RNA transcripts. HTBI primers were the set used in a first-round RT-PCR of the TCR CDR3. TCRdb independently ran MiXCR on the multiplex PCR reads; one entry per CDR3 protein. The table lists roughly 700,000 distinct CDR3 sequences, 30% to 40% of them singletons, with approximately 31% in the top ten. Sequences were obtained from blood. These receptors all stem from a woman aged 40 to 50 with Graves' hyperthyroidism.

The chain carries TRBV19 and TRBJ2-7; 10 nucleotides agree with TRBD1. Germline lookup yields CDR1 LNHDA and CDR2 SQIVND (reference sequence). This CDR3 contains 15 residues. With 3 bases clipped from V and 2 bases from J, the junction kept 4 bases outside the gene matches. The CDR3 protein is CASSIGTGDTYEQYF. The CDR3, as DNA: TGTGCCAGTAGTATCGGGACAGGGGACACCTACGAGCAGTACTTC.

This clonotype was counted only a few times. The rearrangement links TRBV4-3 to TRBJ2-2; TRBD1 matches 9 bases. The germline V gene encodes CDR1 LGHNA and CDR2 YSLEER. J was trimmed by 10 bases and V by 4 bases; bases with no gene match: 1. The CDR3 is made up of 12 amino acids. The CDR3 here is CASSRQGEELFF. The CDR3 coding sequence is TGCGCCAGCAGCCGACAGGGGGAGGAGCTGTTTTTT.

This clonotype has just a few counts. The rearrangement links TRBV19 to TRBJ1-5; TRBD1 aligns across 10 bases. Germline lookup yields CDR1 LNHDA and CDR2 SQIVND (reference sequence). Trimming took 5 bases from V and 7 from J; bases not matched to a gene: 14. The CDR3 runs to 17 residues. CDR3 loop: CASSLRSGTGDRQPQHF. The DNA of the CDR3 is TGTGCCAGTAGTTTACGTTCCGGGACAGGGGATCGCCAGCCCCAGCATTTT.

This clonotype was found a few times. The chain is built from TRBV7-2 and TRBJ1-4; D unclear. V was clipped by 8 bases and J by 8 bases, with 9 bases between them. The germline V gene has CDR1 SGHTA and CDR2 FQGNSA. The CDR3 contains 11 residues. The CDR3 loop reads CASGSGEKLFF. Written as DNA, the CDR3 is TGTGCCAGCGGATCGGGGGAAAAACTGTTTTTT.

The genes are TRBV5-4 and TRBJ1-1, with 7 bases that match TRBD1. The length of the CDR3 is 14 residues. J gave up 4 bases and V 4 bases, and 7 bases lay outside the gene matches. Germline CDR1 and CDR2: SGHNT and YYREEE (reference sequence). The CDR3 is CASSDNRGGTEAFF. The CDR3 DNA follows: TGTGCCAGCAGCGATAACAGGGGTGGCACTGAAGCTTTCTTT.

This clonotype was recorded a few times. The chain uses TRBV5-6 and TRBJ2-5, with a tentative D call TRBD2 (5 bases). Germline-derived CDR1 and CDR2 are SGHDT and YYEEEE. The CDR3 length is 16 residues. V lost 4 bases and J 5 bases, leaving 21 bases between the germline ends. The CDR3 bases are TGTGCCAGCAGCCCGAGGTCCGCCGGGGTGGGTGAGACCCAGTACTTC. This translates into CASSPRSAGVGETQYF.

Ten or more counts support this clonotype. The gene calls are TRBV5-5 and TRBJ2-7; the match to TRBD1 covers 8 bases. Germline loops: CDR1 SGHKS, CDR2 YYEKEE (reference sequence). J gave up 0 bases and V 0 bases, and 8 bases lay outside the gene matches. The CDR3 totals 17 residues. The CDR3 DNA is TGTGCCAGCAGCTTGGCCAAGGGACAGGCCTGCTCCTACGAGCAGTACTTC. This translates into CASSLAKGQACSYEQYF.

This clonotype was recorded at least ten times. The chain's CDR3 is CASSDGTSNYGYTF. The CDR3 nucleotides read TGCGCCAGCAGTGACGGGACCTCTAACTATGGCTACACCTTC. The genes are TRBV10-2 and TRBJ1-2; tentative D call: TRBD1 (5 bases). Trimming cost V 3 bases and J 0 bases, with 8 bases left between them. The CDR3 covers 14 residues. CDR1 and CDR2 (germline): WSHSY, SAAADI.

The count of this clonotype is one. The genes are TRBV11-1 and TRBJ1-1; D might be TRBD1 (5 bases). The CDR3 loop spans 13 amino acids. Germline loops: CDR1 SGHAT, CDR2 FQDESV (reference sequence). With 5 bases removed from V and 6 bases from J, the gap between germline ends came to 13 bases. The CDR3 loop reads CASSEGNFAEAFF. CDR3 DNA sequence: TGTGCCAGCAGCGAGGGGAATTTCGCTGAAGCTTTCTTT. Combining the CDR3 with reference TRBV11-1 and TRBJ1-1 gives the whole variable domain EAEVAQSPRYKITEKSQAVAFWCDPISGHATLYWYRQILGQGPELLVQFQDESVVDDSQLPKDRFSAERLKGVDSTLKIQPAELGDSAMYLCASSEGNFAEAFFGQGTRLTVV.

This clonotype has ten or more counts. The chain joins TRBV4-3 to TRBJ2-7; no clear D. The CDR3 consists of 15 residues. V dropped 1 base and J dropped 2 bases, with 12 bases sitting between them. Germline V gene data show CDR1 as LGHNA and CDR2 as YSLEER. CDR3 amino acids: CASSQGPDATYEQYF. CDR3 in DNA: TGCGCCAGCAGCCAAGGCCCTGACGCAACCTACGAGCAGTACTTC.

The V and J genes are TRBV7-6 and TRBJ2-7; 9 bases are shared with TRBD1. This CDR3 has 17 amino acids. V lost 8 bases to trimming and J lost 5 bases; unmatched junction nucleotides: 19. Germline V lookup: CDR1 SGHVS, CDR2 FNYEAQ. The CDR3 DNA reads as TGTGCCAGCTCACCATATATCGGACAGGGGCTTGGGAACGAGCAGTACTTC. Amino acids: CASSPYIGQGLGNEQYF.

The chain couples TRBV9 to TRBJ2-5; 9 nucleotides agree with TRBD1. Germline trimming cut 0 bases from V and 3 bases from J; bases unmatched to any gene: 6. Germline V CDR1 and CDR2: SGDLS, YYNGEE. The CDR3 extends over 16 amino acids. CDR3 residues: CASSVVGRDREETQYF. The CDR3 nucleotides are TGTGCCAGCAGCGTAGTCGGCAGGGACAGGGAAGAGACCCAGTACTTC.

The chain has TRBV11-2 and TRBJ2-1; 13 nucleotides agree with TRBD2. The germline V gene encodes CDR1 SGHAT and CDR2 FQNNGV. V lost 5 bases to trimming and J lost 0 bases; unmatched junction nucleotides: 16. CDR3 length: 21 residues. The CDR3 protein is CASSGWGTSGTPLSSYNEQFF. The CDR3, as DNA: TGTGCCAGCAGCGGGTGGGGGACTAGCGGGACCCCACTGAGCTCCTACAATGAGCAGTTCTTC.

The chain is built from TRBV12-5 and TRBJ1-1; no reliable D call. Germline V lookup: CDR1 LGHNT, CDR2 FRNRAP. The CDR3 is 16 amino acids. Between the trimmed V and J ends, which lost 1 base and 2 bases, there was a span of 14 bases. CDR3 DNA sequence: TGTGCTAGTGGTTTGGCCCTAGGCCCGGGCAACACTGAAGCTTTCTTT. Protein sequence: CASGLALGPGNTEAFF.

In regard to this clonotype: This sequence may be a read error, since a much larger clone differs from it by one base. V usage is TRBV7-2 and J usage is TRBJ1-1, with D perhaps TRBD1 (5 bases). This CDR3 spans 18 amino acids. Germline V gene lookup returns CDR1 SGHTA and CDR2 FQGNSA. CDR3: CVSSLNSYPGTENTEAFF. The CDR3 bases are TGTGTCAGCAGCTTAAATTCGTACCCCGGGACGGAGAACACTGAAGCTTTCTTT.

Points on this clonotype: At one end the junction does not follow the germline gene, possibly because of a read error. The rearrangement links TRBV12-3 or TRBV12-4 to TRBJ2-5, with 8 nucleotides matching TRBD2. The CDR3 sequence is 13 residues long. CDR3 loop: CASTGGTQETQHF. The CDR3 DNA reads TGTGCCAGCACGGGGGGGACCCAAGAGACCCAGCACTTC.

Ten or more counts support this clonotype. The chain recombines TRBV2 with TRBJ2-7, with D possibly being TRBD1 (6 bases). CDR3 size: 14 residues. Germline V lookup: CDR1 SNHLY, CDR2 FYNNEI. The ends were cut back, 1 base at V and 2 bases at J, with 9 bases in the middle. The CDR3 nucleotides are TGTGCCAGCAGTGAAGAAAACAGGGCCTACGAGCAGTACTTC. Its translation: CASSEENRAYEQYF.

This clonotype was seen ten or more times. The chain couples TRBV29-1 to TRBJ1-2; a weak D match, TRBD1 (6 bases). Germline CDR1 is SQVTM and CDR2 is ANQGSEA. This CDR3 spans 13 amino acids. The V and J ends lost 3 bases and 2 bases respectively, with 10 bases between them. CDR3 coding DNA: TGCAGCGTTGAGACGGACAGCAACTATGGCTACACCTTC. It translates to CSVETDSNYGYTF.

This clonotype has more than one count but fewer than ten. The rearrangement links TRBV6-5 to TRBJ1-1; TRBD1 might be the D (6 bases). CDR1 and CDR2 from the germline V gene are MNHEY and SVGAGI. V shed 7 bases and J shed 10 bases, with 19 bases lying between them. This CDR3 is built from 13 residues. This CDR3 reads CASTMGTNYPAFF. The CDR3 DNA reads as TGTGCCAGCACCATGGGGACAAACTATCCAGCTTTCTTT.

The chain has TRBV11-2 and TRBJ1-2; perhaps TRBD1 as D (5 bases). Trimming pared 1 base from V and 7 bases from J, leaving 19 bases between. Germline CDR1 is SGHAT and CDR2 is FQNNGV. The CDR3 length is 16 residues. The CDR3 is CASSLGGARGYGGYTF. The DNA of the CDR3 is TGTGCCAGCAGCTTAGGCGGGGCGAGGGGCTACGGTGGCTACACCTTC. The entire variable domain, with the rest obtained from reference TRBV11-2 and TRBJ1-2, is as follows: EAGVAQSPRYKIIEKRQSVAFWCNPISGHATLYWYQQILGQGPKLLIQFQNNGVVDDSQLPKDRFSAERLKGVDSTLKIQPAKLEDSAVYLCASSLGGARGYGGYTFGSGTRLTVV.

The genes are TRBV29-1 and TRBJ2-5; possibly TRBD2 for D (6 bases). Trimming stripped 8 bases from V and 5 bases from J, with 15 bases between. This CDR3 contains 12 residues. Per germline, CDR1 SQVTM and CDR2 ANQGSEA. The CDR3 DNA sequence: TGCAGCCAAGGGACTCCCGACGAGACCCAGTACTTC. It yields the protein CSQGTPDETQYF.

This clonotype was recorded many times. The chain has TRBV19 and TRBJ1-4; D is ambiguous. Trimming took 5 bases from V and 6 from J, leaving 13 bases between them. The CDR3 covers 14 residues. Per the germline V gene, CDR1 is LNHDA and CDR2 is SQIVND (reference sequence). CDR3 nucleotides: TGTGCCAGTAGTGGCCGCCTTTGGGATGAAAAACTGTTTTTT. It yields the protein CASSGRLWDEKLFF.

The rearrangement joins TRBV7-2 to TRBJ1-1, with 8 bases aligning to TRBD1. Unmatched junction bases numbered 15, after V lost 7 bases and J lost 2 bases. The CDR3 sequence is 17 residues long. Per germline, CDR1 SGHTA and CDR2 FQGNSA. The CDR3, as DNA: TGTGCCAGCAAAGTCGGCGACAGGGGTCGCCCAAACACTGAAGCTTTCTTT. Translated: CASKVGDRGRPNTEAFF.

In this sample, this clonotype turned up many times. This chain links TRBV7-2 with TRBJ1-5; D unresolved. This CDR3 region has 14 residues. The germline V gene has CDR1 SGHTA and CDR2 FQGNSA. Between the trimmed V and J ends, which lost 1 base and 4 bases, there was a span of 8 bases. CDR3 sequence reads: CASSLGAGNQPQHF. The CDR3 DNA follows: TGTGCCAGCAGCTTAGGAGCAGGTAATCAGCCCCAGCATTTT.

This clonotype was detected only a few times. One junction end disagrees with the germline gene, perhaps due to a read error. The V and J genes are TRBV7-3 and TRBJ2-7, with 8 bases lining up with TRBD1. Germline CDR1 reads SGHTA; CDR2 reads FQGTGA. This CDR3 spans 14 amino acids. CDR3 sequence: CASSHGDRTYGQYF. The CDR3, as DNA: TGTGCCAGCAGCCACGGGGACAGGACTTACGGGCAGTACTTC. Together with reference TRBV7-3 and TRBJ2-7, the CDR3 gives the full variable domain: GAGVSQTPSNKVTEKGKYVELRCDPISGHTALYWYRQSLGQGPEFLIYFQGTGAADDSGLPNDRFFAVRPEGSVSTLKIQRTERGDSAVYLCASSHGDRTYGQYFGPGTRLTVT.